This entry lists 10 T cell receptor beta chains sequenced from one sample in a study of post-analysis software for immune sequencing data (dated by TCRdb to between 2014 and 2016). Broad study findings and their caveats: Four or five TRBV segments, including TRBV5-6, TRBV5-1 and TRBV20-1, were significantly more frequent in patients than controls.

These TCRs' antigens remain unknown. Library construction relied on PCR. Reads for this sample came from an Illumina HiSeq 2500. Unique molecular identifiers were incorporated into TCR beta cDNA libraries to reduce PCR and sequencing biases. Starting from the raw public reads, TCRdb applied fastp trimming at Q25, assembled clones with MiXCR and retained in-frame beta chains. Under each unique CDR3 protein, matching rows form one entry showing the most common genes and DNA. Recorded for this sample are under 650,000 distinct CDR3 sequences; about 40% of them occurred a single time. The ten largest clones represent over 1.5% of the sample. The sample consisted of blood. Receptors originate from a girl under 18 with multiple sclerosis.

The chain carries TRBV10-3 and TRBJ2-1; the D gene is possibly TRBD2 (5 bases). Germline CDR1 ENHRY, CDR2 SYGVKD. The CDR3 loop spans 14 amino acids. V was shortened by 3 bases and J by 0 bases, with 6 bases between the two germline ends. CDR3 region: CAISESGSYNEQFF. The CDR3 nucleotides are TGTGCCATCAGTGAAAGCGGCTCCTACAATGAGCAGTTCTTC.

This clonotype was picked up a small number of times. The V gene is TRBV7-2, the J gene TRBJ2-3, with 14 bases fitting TRBD2. Germline V lookup: CDR1 SGHTA, CDR2 FQGNSA. The CDR3 runs 17 residues. The V and J ends lost 5 bases and 5 bases, in that order; junction bases with no gene match: 9. The CDR3 nucleotides are TGTGCCAGCAGCCGAGGGACTAGCGGGAGTTCGGAAGATACGCAGTATTTT. Protein: CASSRGTSGSSEDTQYF.

This clonotype was observed a few times. V is TRBV12-3 or TRBV12-4 and J is TRBJ2-1; no definite D call. The V and J ends lost 6 bases and 0 bases respectively, with 15 bases between them. The CDR3 contains 16 residues. CDR3 loop: CASSTNRRISYNEQFF. The CDR3 nucleotides read TGTGCCAGCAGCACGAATAGGAGAATCTCCTACAATGAGCAGTTCTTC.

The CDR3 bases are TGCAGTGCCGCTTTAGGGGGGGCAAGCACAGATACGCAGTATTTT. Residues: CSAALGGASTDTQYF. The rearrangement uses TRBV20-1 and TRBJ2-3, with D perhaps matching TRBD2 (7 bases). V was trimmed by 6 bases and J by 0 bases, leaving 16 bases between them. Germline CDR1 is DFQATT and CDR2 is SNEGSKA (reference sequence). CDR3 length: 15 amino acids.

This sequence joins TRBV12-3 or TRBV12-4 and TRBJ2-3; no firm D call. This CDR3 has 12 amino acids. Trimming removed 7 bases at V and 0 bases at J, with 5 bases between. The CDR3 spells CASTKSTDTQYF. CDR3 in DNA: TGTGCCAGCACCAAGAGCACAGATACGCAGTATTTT.

This clonotype came up a few times. The chain links TRBV12-3 or TRBV12-4 to TRBJ2-4; the D gene is possibly TRBD2 (6 bases). V gave up 6 bases and J gave up 0 bases, with 18 bases separating them. The CDR3 contains 17 residues. The CDR3 protein is CASSEWGGAPAKNIQYF. In nucleotides, the CDR3 is TGTGCCAGCAGCGAATGGGGCGGGGCCCCAGCCAAAAACATTCAGTACTTC.

This CDR3 reads CASSPGDRGVETQYF. The CDR3 DNA sequence: TGTGCCAGCAGCCCCGGGGACAGGGGAGTCGAGACCCAGTACTTC. V usage is TRBV9 and J usage is TRBJ2-5, with 10 bases aligning to TRBD1. The CDR3 spans 15 residues. Germline CDR1 is SGDLS and CDR2 is YYNGEE. The V gene end was trimmed by 4 bases and the J gene end by 5 bases; junction bases not matched to a gene: 8. Full variable domain (remainder filled in from reference TRBV9 and TRBJ2-5): DSGVTQTPKHLITATGQRVTLRCSPRSGDLSVYWYQQSLDQGLQFLIQYYNGEERAKGNILERFSAQQFPDLHSELNLSSLELGDSALYFCASSPGDRGVETQYFGPGTRLLVL.

This chain connects TRBV12-3 or TRBV12-4 to TRBJ1-5; 8 bases are shared with TRBD1. This CDR3 contains 15 residues. Trimming cost V 6 bases and J 4 bases; bases outside gene matches: 8. This chain's CDR3 is CASRRDRWKNQPQHF. In DNA, the CDR3 is TGTGCCAGCAGGAGGGACAGGTGGAAAAATCAGCCCCAGCATTTT.

The chain has TRBV29-1 and TRBJ1-4; D ambiguous. V was trimmed by 5 bases and J by 2 bases, leaving 3 bases between them. This CDR3 region has 11 residues. Germline CDR1 SQVTM, CDR2 ANQGSEA. The CDR3 protein is CSVKTNEKLFF. The CDR3, as DNA: TGCAGCGTTAAGACTAATGAAAAACTGTTTTTT. Full variable domain (missing parts from reference TRBV29-1 and TRBJ1-4): SAVISQKPSRDICQRGTSLTIQCQVDSQVTMMFWYRQQPGQSLTLIATANQGSEATYESGFVIDKFPISRPNLTFSTLTVSNMSPEDSSIYLCSVKTNEKLFFGSGTQLSVL.

The chain joins TRBV5-1 to TRBJ1-1, with D uncertain. Germline CDR1 SGHRS, CDR2 YFSETQ. Trimming left V 4 bases short and J 4 bases short, with 11 bases between. This CDR3 contains 13 residues. The CDR3 loop reads CASSRPGSTEAFF. The DNA for the CDR3 is TGCGCCAGCAGCCGCCCGGGGAGCACTGAAGCTTTCTTT.